This T cell receptor (beta chain) stems from a study of CD8 T cells in Susac syndrome. CDR3 length: 15 amino acids. The germline V gene has CDR1 LNHDA and CDR2 SQIVND (reference sequence). The V and J ends lost 9 bases and 0 bases respectively, with 12 bases between them. With random hexamers, reverse transcription was performed on about 0.5 to 1 ug of RNA. The CDR3 of TCR beta was amplified by immunoSEQ multiplex PCR across 54 Vbeta and 13 Jbeta. TCRdb used MiXCR to reprocess the immunoSEQ multiplex PCR reads, holding one entry per CDR3 protein. The repertoire holds 240,000 or so distinct CDR3 sequences, with 90% to 96% as singletons.

The rearrangement links TRBV19 to TRBJ2-6; the D is unclear. The sample consisted of CD4+ T cells from PBMCs. The receptor's source is a human donor with Susac syndrome. CDR3 sequence reads: CASRTGHSGANVLTF. Written as DNA, the CDR3 is TGTGCCAGCAGGACGGGTCACTCTGGGGCCAACGTCCTGACTTTC.